This T cell receptor beta chain originates from a study of T-cell memory formation after mild COVID-19. Turning to the study itself: Each donor largely had its own TCR clusters. Notes on the study in general: Balance between CD4 and CD8 was seen in clones contracting day 15 to 85, and a CD4+ lean was seen in later expanders. Whether second-wave clones peaking at day 37 were SARS-CoV-2 specific went unconfirmed.

Germline V gene lookup returns CDR1 LNHNV and CDR2 YYDKDF (reference sequence). The CDR3 runs 14 residues. Trimming removed 5 bases at V and 6 bases at J, with 15 bases between. As to this clonotype: Its antigen is unknown.

TCRdb reprocessed the 5' RACE reads with MiXCR, giving one entry per CDR3 protein. Among 190,000 or so distinct CDR3 sequences, around a fifth were seen once, and the ten largest hold under 25%. V is TRBV15 and J is TRBJ2-3; TRBD2 might be the D (5 bases). The material sequenced was PBMCs or a T cell subset sorted from them (not recorded which). This clonotype originated in an adult woman who had mild COVID-19 (a few samples of this study predate the infection). Cell type and time point are not known. The DNA for the CDR3 is TGTGCCACCAGCCCGCGGGCAGTTATTGATACGCAGTATTTT. As protein: CATSPRAVIDTQYF. The whole variable domain, remainder taken from reference TRBV15 and TRBJ2-3, is DAMVIQNPRYQVTQFGKPVTLSCSQTLNHNVMYWYQQKSSQAPKLLFHYYDKDFNNEADTPDNFQSRRPNTSFCFLDIRSPGLGDTAMYLCATSPRAVIDTQYFGPGTRLTVL.